This is a list of T cell receptor beta chains from one sample in a study of cytomegalovirus exposure and HLA in healthy donors. Here immunoSEQ multiplex PCR was the method, and the copy in TCRdb shows in-frame clones only, minus some. The sample lists about 90,000 clones, over 65% occurring once. The sample was PBMCs. The receptors shown here come from a woman in her 40s in good health and CMV-seropositive. Both conserved end residues are part of each CDR3. The D gene is left open where the match is weak. Size is omitted from some rows. Given values are once, few, many or a class for expanded clones.

j_gene,abundance,d_gene,v_gene,CDR3nt,CDR3aa
TRBJ2-7,.,.,TRBV4-3,TGCGCCAGCAGCCAGGACAGAGGGACCTACGAGCAGTACTTC,CASSQDRGTYEQYF
TRBJ2-1,.,TRBD2,TRBV7-2,TGTGCCAGCAGCTTAGCTAGCGGGAGCTCCTACAATGAGCAGTTCTTC,CASSLASGSSYNEQFF
TRBJ1-1,once,TRBD1,TRBV11-3,TGTGCCAGCAGTTCAACCGGGACAGGGAGGCCTGAAGCTTTCTTT,CASSSTGTGRPEAFF
TRBJ2-7,once,.,TRBV18,TGTGCCAGCTCAGGAGGGGACCACGAGCAGTACTTC,CASSGGDHEQYF
TRBJ2-7,.,.,TRBV11-1,TGTGCCAGCAGCTTAGAGTGGTCTAATTACGAGCAGTACTTC,CASSLEWSNYEQYF
TRBJ1-6,.,.,TRBV10-3,TGTGCCATCACCCAACCAGGGGCCCCCCTCCACTTT,CAITQPGAPLHF
TRBJ2-1,.,TRBD2,TRBV27,TGTGCCAGCAGTTTCGAACTAGCGGGACCCCCTGGGGATGAGCAGTTCTTC,CASSFELAGPPGDEQFF
TRBJ2-2,.,.,TRBV6-5,TGTGCCAGCAGCCTACCCGGGAACACCGGGGAGCTGTTTTTT,CASSLPGNTGELFF
TRBJ2-7,.,.,TRBV4-2,TGTGCCAGCAGCCAAGAATCGGGGATCCTCTACGAGCAGTACTTC,CASSQESGILYEQYF
TRBJ1-1,few,.,TRBV28,TGTGCCAGCACTACCCCCTATTTGAGACAAGACACTGAAGCTTTCTTT,CASTTPYLRQDTEAFF
TRBJ1-5,.,TRBD1,TRBV27,TGTGCCAGCAGTTTAATCGGGACAGGGGGCCGGGGCAATCAGCCCCAGCATTTT,CASSLIGTGGRGNQPQHF
TRBJ2-2,few,.,TRBV27,TGTGCCAGCAGTTTTGAGGGCGGCACCGGGGAGCTGTTTTTT,CASSFEGGTGELFF
TRBJ2-1,many,TRBD2,TRBV7-3,TGTGCCAGCAGCTTAGAACTAGCGGGAGGTAATGAGCAGTTCTTC,CASSLELAGGNEQFF
TRBJ2-3,.,.,TRBV18,TGTGCCAGCTCACCAGGCTTCACAGATACGCAGTATTTT,CASSPGFTDTQYF
TRBJ2-7,.,TRBD1,TRBV5-6,TGTGCCAGCAGCTTGGTGGGACAGGGAATTATTTCCTACGAGCAGTACTTC,CASSLVGQGIISYEQYF